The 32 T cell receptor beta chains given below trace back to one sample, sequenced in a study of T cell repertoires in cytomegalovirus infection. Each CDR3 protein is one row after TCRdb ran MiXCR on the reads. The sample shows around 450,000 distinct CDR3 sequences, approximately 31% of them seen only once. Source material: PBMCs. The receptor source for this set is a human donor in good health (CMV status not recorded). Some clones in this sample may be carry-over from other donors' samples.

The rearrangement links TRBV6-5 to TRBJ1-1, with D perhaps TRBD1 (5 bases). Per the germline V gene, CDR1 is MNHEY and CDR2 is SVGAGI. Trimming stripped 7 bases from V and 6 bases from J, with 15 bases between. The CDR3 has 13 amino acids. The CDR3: CASTLGVGAEAFF. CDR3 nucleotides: TGTGCCAGCACCCTGGGGGTGGGGGCTGAAGCTTTCTTT.

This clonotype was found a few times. CDR3 DNA sequence: TGTGCCAGCACTCCACAGGGCAACACTGAAGCTTTCTTT. Translated, it gives CASTPQGNTEAFF. This chain uses TRBV12-3 or TRBV12-4 with TRBJ1-1; D might be TRBD1 (6 bases). V lost 7 bases and J lost 2, with 11 bases in between. CDR3 length: 13 residues.

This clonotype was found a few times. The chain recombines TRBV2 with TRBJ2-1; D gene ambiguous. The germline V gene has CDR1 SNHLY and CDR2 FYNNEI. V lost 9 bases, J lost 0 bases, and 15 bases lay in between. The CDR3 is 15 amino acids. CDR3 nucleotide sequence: TGTGCCAGTCTGGGTACGGATAGCTCCTACAATGAGCAGTTCTTC. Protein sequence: CASLGTDSSYNEQFF. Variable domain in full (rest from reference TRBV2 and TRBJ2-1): EPEVTQTPSHQVTQMGQEVILRCVPISNHLYFYWYRQILGQKVEFLVSFYNNEISEKSEIFDDQFSVERPDGSNFTLKIRSTKLEDSAMYFCASLGTDSSYNEQFFGPGTRLTVL.

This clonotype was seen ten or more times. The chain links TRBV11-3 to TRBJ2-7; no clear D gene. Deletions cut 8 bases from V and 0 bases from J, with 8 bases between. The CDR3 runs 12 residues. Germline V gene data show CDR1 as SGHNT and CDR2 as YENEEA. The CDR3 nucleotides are TGTGCCAGCGGGCCCAACTCCTACGAGCAGTACTTC. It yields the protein CASGPNSYEQYF. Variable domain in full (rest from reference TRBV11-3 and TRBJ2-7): EAGVVQSPRYKIIEKKQPVAFWCNPISGHNTLYWYLQNLGQGPELLIRYENEEAVDDSQLPKDRFSAERLKGVDSTLKIQPAELGDSAVYLCASGPNSYEQYFGPGTRLTVT.

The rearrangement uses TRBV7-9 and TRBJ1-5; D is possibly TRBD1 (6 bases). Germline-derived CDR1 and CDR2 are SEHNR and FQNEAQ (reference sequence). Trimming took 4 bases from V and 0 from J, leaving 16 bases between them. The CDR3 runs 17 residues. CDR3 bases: TGTGCCAGCAGCTCGGTCGGAGGGACATATAGCAATCAGCCCCAGCATTTT. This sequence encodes CASSSVGGTYSNQPQHF.

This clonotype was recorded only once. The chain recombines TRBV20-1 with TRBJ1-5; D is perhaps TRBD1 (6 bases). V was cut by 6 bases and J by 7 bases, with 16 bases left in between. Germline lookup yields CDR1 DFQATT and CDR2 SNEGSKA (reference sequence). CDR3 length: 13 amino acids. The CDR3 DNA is TGCAGTGCGGACGTAGGGGGAGGCCAGCCCCAGCATTTT. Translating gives CSADVGGGQPQHF.

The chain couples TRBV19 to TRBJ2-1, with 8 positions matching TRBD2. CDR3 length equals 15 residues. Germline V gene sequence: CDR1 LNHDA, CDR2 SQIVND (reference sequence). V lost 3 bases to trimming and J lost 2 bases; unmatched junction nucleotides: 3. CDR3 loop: CASSMSGGAYNEQFF. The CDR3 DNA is TGTGCCAGTAGTATGTCCGGGGGGGCCTACAATGAGCAGTTCTTC.

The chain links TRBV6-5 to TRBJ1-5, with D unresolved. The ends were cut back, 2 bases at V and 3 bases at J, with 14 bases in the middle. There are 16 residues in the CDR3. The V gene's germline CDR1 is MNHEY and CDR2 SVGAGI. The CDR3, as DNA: TGTGCCAGCAGTTACCGCGCACCGGGGAACAATCAGCCCCAGCATTTT. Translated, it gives CASSYRAPGNNQPQHF.

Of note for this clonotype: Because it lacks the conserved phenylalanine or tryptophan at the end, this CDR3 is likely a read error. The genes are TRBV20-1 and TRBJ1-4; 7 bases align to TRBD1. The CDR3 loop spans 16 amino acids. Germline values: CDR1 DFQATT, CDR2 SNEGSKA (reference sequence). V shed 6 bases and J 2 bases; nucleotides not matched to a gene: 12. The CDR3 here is CSAPSSHRGTNEKLFL. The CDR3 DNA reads TGCAGTGCCCCCTCTTCCCACAGGGGTACTAATGAAAAACTGTTTTTG.

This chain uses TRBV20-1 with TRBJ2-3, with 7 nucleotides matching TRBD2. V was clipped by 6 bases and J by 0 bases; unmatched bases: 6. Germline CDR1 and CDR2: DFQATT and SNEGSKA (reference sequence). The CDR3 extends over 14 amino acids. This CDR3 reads CSAGLAVSTDTQYF. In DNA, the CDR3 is TGCAGTGCCGGGCTAGCGGTGAGCACAGATACGCAGTATTTT.

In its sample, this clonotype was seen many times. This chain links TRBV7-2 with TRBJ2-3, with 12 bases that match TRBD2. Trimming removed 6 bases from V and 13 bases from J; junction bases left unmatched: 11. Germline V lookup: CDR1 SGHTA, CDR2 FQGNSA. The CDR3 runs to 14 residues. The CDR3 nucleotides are TGTGCCAGCAGTCGAAGGACTAGCGGGGTAGCGGAGTATTTT. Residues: CASSRRTSGVAEYF. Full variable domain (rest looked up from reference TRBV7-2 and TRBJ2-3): GAGVSQSPSNKVTEKGKDVELRCDPISGHTALYWYRQSLGQGLEFLIYFQGNSAPDKSGLPSDRFSAERTGGSVSTLTIQRTQQEDSAVYLCASSRRTSGVAEYFGPGTRLTVL.

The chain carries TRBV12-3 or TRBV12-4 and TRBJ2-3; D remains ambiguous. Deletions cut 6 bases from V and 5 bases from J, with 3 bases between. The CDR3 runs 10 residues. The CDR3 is CASRGDTQYF. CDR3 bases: TGTGCCAGCAGAGGAGATACGCAGTATTTT.

The CDR3 DNA reads as TGTGCCAGCAGAACCCAGCAGACTTACGAGCAGTACTTC. It translates to CASRTQQTYEQYF. This chain uses TRBV28 with TRBJ2-7; no definite D call. V was clipped by 6 bases and J by 4 bases, with 13 bases between them. Germline V lookup: CDR1 MDHEN, CDR2 SYDVKM. The CDR3 length is 13 residues.

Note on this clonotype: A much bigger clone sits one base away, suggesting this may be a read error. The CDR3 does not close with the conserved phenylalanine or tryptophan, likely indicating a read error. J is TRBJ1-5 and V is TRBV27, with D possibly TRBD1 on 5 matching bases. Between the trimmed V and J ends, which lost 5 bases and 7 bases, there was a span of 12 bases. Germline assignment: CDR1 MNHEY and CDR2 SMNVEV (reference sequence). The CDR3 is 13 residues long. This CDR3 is CASSRRSGQPQHL. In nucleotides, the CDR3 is TGTGCCAGCAGTCGGCGGTCAGGGCAGCCCCAGCATCTT.

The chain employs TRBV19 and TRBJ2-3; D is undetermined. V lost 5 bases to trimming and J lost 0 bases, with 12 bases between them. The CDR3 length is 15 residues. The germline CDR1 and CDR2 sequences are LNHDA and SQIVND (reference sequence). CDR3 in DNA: TGTGCCAGTAGTGCTCGGCAGGTCAGCACAGATACGCAGTATTTT. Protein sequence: CASSARQVSTDTQYF.

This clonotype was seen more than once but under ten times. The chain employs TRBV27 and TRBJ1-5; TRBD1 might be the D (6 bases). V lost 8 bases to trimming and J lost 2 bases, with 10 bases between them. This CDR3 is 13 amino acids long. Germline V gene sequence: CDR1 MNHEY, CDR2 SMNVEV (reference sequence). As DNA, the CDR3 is TGTGCCAGCGGACAGCTAGGCAATCAGCCCCAGCATTTT. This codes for CASGQLGNQPQHF.

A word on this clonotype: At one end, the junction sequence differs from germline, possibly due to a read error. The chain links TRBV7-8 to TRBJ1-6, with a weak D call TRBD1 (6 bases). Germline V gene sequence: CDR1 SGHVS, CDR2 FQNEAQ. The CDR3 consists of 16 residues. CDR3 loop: CVSSLSRDIVNSPLHF. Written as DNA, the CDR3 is TGTGTCAGCAGCTTATCAAGGGACATAGTTAATTCACCCCTCCACTTT.

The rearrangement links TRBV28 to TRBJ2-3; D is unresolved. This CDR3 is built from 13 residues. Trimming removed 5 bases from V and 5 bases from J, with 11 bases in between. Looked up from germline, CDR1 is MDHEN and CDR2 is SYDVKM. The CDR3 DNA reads TGTGCCAGCAGTCCTCCAGTACGAGATACGCAGTATTTT. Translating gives CASSPPVRDTQYF.

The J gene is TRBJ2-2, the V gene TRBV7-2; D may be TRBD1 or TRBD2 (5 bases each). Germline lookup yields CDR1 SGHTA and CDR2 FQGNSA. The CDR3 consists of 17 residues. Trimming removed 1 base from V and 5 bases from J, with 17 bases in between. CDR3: CASSLDGNIGATGELFF. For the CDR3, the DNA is TGTGCCAGCAGCTTAGATGGGAATATCGGGGCAACCGGGGAGCTGTTTTTT.

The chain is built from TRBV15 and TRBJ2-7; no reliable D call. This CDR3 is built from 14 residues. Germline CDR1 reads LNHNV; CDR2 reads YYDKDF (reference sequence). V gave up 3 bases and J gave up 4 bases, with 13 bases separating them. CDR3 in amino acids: CATSSGTATYEQYF. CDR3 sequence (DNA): TGTGCCACCAGCAGTGGAACAGCGACATACGAGCAGTACTTC.

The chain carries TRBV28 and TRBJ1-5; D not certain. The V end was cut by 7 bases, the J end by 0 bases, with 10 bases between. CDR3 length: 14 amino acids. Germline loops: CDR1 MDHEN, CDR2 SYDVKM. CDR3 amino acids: CASNKGGSNQPQHF. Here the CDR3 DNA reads TGTGCCAGCAATAAGGGAGGTAGCAATCAGCCCCAGCATTTT.

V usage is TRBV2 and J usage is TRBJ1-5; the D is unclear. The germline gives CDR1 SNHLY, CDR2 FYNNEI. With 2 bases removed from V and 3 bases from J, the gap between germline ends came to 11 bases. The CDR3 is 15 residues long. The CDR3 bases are TGTGCCAGCAGTGAAATCCGGACCATCAATCAGCCCCAGCATTTT. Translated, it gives CASSEIRTINQPQHF. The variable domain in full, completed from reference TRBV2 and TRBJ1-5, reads EPEVTQTPSHQVTQMGQEVILRCVPISNHLYFYWYRQILGQKVEFLVSFYNNEISEKSEIFDDQFSVERPDGSNFTLKIRSTKLEDSAMYFCASSEIRTINQPQHFGDGTRLSIL.

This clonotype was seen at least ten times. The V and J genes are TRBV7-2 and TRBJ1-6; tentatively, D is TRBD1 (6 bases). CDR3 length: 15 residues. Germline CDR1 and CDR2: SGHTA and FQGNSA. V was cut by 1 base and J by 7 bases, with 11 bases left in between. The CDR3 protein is CASSLGLDRNSPLHF. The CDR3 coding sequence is TGTGCCAGCAGCTTAGGTCTGGACAGAAATTCACCCCTCCACTTT.

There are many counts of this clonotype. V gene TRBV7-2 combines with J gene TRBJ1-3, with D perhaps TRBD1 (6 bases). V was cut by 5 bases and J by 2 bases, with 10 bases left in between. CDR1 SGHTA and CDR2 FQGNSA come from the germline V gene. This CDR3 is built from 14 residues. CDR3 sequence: CASSHRTAGNTIYF. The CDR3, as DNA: TGTGCCAGCAGCCATCGGACAGCTGGAAACACCATATATTTT.

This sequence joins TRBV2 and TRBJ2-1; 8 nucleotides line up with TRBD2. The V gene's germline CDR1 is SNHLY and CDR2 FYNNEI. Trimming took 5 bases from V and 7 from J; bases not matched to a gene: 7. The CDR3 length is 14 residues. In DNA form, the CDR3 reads TGTGCCAGCAGTATTCGGGGGGGCCTAAATGAGCAGTTCTTC. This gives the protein CASSIRGGLNEQFF.

CDR3 sequence reads: CASSLTGQEYSPLHF. CDR3 nucleotide sequence: TGTGCCAGCAGCTTAACGGGACAGGAATATTCACCCCTCCACTTT. V usage is TRBV7-9 and J usage is TRBJ1-6; TRBD1 agrees at 8 bases. The CDR3 is 15 amino acids. V gave up 2 bases and J gave up 8 bases; unmatched junction bases: 5. Per the germline V gene, CDR1 is SEHNR and CDR2 is FQNEAQ (reference sequence).

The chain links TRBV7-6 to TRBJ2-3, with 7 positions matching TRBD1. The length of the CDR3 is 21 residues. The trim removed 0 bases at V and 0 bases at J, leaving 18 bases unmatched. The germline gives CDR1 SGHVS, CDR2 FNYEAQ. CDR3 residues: CASSLARQGPATTLSTDTQYF. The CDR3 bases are TGTGCCAGCAGCTTAGCGAGACAGGGCCCTGCTACAACCCTTAGCACAGATACGCAGTATTTT.

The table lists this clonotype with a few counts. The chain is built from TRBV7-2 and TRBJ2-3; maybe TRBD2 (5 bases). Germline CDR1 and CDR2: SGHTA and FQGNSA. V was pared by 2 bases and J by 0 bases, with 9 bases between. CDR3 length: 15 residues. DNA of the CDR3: TGTGCCAGCAGCTTATCCCGGACTAGCACAGATACGCAGTATTTT. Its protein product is CASSLSRTSTDTQYF.

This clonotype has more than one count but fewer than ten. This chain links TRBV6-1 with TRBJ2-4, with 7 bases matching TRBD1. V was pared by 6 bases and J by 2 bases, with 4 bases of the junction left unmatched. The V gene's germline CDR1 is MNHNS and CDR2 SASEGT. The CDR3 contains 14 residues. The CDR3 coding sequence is TGTGCCAGCAGCTGGGACAGATCCAAAAACATTCAGTACTTC. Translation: CASSWDRSKNIQYF.

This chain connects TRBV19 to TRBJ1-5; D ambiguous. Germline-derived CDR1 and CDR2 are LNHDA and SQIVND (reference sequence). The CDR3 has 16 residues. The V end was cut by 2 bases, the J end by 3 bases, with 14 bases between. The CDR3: CASSIRRGRTNQPQHF. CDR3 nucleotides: TGTGCCAGTAGTATACGTCGGGGTCGGACCAATCAGCCCCAGCATTTT.

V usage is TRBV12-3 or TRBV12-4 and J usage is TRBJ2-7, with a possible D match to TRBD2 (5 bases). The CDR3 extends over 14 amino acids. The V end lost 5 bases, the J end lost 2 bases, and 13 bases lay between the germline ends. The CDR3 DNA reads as TGTGCCAGCAGTCCTCCGGGGTTCGCCTACGAGCAGTACTTC. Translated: CASSPPGFAYEQYF.

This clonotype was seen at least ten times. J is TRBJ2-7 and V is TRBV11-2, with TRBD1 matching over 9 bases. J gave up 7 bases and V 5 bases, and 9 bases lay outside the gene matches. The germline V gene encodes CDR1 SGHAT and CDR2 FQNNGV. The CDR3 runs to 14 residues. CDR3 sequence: CASSGRTGAMEQYF. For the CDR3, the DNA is TGTGCCAGCAGCGGACGGACAGGGGCCATGGAGCAGTACTTC.